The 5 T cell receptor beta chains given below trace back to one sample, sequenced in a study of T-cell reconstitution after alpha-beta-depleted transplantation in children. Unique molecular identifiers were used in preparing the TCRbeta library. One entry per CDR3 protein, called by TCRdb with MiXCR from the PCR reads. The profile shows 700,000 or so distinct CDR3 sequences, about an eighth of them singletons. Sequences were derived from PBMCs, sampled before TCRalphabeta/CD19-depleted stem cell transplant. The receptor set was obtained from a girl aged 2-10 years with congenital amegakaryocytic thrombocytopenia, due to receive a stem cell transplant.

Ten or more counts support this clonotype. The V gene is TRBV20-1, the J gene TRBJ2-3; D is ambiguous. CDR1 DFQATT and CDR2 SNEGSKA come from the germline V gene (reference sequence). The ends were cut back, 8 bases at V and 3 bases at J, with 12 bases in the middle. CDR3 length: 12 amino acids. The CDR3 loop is CSSVKWTDTQYF. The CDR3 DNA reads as TGCAGTTCTGTTAAGTGGACAGATACGCAGTATTTT.

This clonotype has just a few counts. CDR3: CASTRLPVAANEQFF. CDR3 in DNA: TGTGCCAGCACCCGTCTCCCAGTCGCGGCCAATGAGCAGTTCTTC. This sequence joins TRBV12-3 or TRBV12-4 and TRBJ2-1; D call uncertain. The ends were cut back, 7 bases at V and 6 bases at J, with 19 bases in the middle. The CDR3 consists of 15 residues.

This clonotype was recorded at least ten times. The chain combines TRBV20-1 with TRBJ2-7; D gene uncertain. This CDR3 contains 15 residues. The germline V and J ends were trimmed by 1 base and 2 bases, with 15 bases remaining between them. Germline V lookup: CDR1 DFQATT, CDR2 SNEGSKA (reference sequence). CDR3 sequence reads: CSARAPGRRTYEQYF. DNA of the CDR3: TGCAGTGCTAGAGCGCCAGGTCGGCGAACCTACGAGCAGTACTTC.

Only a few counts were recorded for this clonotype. In DNA, the CDR3 is TGCAGTGCTAGCTTCCGCTGGACTAGCGGGAAGGGGAATGAGCAGTTCTTC. It is translated as CSASFRWTSGKGNEQFF. The rearrangement links TRBV20-1 to TRBJ2-1, with 12 bases lining up with TRBD2. CDR1 DFQATT and CDR2 SNEGSKA come from the germline V gene (reference sequence). This CDR3 has 17 amino acids. V trimming: 3 bases; J trimming: 7 bases; junction bases outside the gene matches: 13.

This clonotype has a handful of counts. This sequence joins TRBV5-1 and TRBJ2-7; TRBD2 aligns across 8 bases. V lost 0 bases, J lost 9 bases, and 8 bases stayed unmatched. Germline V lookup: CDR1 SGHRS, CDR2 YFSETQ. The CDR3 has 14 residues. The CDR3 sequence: CASSLAPPGRVQYF. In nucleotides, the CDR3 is TGCGCCAGCAGCTTGGCCCCACCCGGGAGGGTGCAGTACTTC.